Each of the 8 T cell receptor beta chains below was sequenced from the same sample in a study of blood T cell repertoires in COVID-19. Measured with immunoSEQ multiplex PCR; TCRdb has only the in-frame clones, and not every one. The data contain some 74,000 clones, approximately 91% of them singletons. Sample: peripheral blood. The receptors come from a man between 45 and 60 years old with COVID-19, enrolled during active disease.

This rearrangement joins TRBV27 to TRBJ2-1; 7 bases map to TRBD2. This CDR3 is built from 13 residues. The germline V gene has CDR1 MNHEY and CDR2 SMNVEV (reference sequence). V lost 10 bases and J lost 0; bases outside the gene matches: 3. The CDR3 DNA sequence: TGTGCCACCTGGACTAGCTCCTACAATGAGCAGTTCTTC. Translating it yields CATWTSSYNEQFF.

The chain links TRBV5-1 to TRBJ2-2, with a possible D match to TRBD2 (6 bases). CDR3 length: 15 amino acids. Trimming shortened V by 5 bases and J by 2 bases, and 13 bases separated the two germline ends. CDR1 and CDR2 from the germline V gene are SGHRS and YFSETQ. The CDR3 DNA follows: TGCGCCAGCAGTCCGGGACTCCTTAACACCGGGGAGCTGTTTTTT. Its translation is CASSPGLLNTGELFF.

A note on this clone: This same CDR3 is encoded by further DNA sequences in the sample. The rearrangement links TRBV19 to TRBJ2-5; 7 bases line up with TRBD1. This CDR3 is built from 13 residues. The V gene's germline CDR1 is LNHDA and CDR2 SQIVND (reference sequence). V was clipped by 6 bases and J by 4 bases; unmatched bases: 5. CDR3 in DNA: TGTGCCAGTAGCACAGGGGTGGGAGAGACCCAGTACTTC. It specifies CASSTGVGETQYF.

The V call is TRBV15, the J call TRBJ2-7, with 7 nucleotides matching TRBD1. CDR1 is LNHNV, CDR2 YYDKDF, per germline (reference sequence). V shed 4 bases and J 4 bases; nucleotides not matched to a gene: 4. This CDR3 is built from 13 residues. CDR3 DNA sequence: TGTGCCACCAGCATAAGGGGGCCTTACGAGCAGTACTTC. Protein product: CATSIRGPYEQYF. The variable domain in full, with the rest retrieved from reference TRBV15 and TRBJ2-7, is DAMVIQNPRYQVTQFGKPVTLSCSQTLNHNVMYWYQQKSSQAPKLLFHYYDKDFNNEADTPDNFQSRRPNTSFCFLDIRSPGLGDTAMYLCATSIRGPYEQYFGPGTRLTVT.

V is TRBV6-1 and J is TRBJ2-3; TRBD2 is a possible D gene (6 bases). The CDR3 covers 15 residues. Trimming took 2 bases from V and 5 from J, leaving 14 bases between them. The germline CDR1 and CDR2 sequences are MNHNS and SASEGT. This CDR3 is CASSELAGGKDTQYF. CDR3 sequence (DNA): TGTGCCAGCAGTGAACTAGCCGGAGGGAAAGATACGCAGTATTTT.

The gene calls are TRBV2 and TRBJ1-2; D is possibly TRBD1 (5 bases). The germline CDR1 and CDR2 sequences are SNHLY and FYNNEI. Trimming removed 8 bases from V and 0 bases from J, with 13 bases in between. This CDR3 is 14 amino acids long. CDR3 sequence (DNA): TGTGCCAGCCGGAAGACAGAAGCTAACTATGGCTACACCTTC. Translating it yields CASRKTEANYGYTF.

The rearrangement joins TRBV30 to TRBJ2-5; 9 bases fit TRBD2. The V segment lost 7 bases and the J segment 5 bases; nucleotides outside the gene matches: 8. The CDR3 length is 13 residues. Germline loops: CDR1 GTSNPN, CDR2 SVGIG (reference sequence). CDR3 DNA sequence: TGTGCCTTCTTAGCGGGAGCAGGGGAGACCCAGTACTTC. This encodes CAFLAGAGETQYF.

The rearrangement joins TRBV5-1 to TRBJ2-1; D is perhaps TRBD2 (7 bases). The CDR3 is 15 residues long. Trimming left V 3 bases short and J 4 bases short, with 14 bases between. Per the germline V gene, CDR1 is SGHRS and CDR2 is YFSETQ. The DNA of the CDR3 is TGCGCCAGCAGCTCGGCGGGGGCTAATTACAATGAGCAGTTCTTC. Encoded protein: CASSSAGANYNEQFF.